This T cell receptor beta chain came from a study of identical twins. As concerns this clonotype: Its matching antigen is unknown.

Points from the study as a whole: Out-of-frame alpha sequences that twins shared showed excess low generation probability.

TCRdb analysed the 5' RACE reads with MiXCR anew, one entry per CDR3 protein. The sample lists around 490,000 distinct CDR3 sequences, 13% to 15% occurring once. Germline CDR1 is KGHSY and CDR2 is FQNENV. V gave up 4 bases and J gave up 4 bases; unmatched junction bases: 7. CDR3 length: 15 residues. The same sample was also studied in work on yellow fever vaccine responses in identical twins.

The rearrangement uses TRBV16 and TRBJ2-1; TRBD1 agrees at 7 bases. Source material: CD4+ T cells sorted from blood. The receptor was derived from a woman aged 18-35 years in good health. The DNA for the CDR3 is TGTGCCAGCAGCCGAAGAGACAGGGTTTACAATGAGCAGTTCTTC. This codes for CASSRRDRVYNEQFF. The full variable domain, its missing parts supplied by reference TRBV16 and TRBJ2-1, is GEEVAQTPKHLVRGEGQKAKLYCAPIKGHSYVFWYQQVLKNEFKFLISFQNENVFDETGMPKERFSAKCLPNSPCSLEIQATKLEDSAVYFCASSRRDRVYNEQFFGPGTRLTVL.